This TCR beta chain was sequenced during a study of T-cell reconstitution after alpha-beta-depleted transplantation in children. CDR1 and CDR2 (germline): MNHEY, SVGEGT. Deletions cut 8 bases from V and 10 bases from J, with 13 bases between. The CDR3 extends over 11 amino acids. Preparation of the TCRbeta library was carried out with unique molecular identifiers. TCRdb reprocessed the PCR reads with MiXCR, giving one entry per CDR3 protein. Among fewer than 500,000 distinct CDR3 sequences listed, approximately 42% were seen once. This TCR came from a girl between 2 and 10 years old with aplastic anemia, due to receive a stem cell transplant. The starting material was PBMCs, obtained before TCRalphabeta/CD19-depleted stem cell transplant. V is TRBV6-2 or TRBV6-3 and J is TRBJ2-3, with TRBD2 as a possible D gene (5 bases). This CDR3 is CASRGRLAQYF. CDR3 nucleotide sequence: TGTGCCAGCCGAGGGCGATTGGCGCAGTATTTT.